This T cell receptor beta chain was identified in a study of blood T cell repertoires in COVID-19. Turning to the study itself: The origin of the acute and convalescent COVID-19 samples was the United States, Italy and Spain. PBMCs, B-cell-depleted T cells, or T cells were the source of the cDNA or gDNA that made up the material.

Authors' processing steps: The authors estimated nucleated cell counts from reference gene primer amplification. TCRdb keeps only in-frame clones here, not all; method: immunoSEQ multiplex PCR. V and J calls and clone size are given by that table; D and trimming were obtained from the DNA. There are 95,000 to 120,000 clones in the sample; 55% to 75% occur only once, and about 1.8% lies in the top ten. With V trimmed by 3 bases and J by 1 base, 3 bases remained unmatched. Per germline, CDR1 KGHDR and CDR2 SFDVKD. The CDR3 has 15 residues. The chain carries TRBV24-1 and TRBJ2-3; 7 nucleotides agree with TRBD2. The material sequenced was peripheral blood. The clonotype was recovered from a woman aged 35 to 49 with acute or convalescent COVID-19. CDR3 nucleotides: TGTGCCACCAGTGATCGAAGCGGGGGCACAGATACGCAGTATTTT. Protein product: CATSDRSGGTDTQYF.